This record looks at one T cell receptor beta chain sequence and its context. Its antigen is currently unknown. The sample originates from a study of OX40 agonist ivuxolimab in advanced cancers. Study overall: Each dose-escalation patient presented with hepatocellular carcinoma, melanoma, renal cell or head and neck cancer. The study's findings and limits: Among the lowest peripheral clonal expansion occurred in 0.1-3.0 mg/kg partial responders. By week 6 at 0.1 to 3.0 mg/kg, blood CD4+ and CD8+ T cells had expanded clonally.

V was cut by 0 bases and J by 4 bases, with 15 bases left in between. The CDR3 consists of 16 residues. TCRdb's table, derived via immunoSEQ multiplex PCR, lists solely in-frame clones and lacks some. The sample lists about 22,000 clones, roughly 86% seen once, with 45% to 60% in the top ten. This specimen consisted of CD4+ or CD8+ T cells sorted from blood, obtained in a trial of the OX40 agonist ivuxolimab. This chain connects TRBV23-1 to TRBJ1-2; a possible D gene is TRBD1 (5 bases). TRBV23-1 is an ORF for which the function is uncertain. This TCR was sampled from an adult with an advanced solid tumor such as melanoma, head and neck, liver or kidney cancer. DNA for the CDR3: TGCGCCAGCAGTCAATCGTATCTGGCAGGGTCCTATGGCTACACCTTC. Protein product: CASSQSYLAGSYGYTF.